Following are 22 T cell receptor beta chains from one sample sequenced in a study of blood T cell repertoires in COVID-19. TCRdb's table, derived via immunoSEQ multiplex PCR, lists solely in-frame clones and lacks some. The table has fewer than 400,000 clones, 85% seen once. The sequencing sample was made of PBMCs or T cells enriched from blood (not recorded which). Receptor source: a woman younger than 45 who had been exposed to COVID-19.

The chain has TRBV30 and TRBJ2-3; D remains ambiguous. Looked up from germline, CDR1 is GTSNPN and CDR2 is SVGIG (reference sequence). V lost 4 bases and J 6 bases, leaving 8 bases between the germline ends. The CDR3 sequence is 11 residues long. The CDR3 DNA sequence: TGTGCCTGGACTAGATCCGATACGCAGTATTTT. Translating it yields CAWTRSDTQYF. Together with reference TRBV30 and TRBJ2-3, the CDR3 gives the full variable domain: SQTIHQWPATLVQPVGSPLSLECTVEGTSNPNLYWYRQAAGRGLQLLFYSVGIGQISSEVPQNLSASRPQDRQFILSSKKLLLSDSGFYLCAWTRSDTQYFGPGTRLTVL.

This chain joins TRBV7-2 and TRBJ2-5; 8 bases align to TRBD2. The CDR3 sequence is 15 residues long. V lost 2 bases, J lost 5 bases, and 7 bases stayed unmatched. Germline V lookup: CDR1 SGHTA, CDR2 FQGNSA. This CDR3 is CASSLQGLGLETQYF. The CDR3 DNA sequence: TGTGCCAGCAGCTTACAGGGACTAGGGTTGGAGACCCAGTACTTC.

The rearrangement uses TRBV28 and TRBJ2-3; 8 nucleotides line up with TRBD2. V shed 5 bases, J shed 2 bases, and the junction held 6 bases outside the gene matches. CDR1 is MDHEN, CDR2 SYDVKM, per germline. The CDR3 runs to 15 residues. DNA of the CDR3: TGTGCCAGCAGTCCCGGGGGGGGGCTCACAGATACGCAGTATTTT. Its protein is CASSPGGGLTDTQYF.

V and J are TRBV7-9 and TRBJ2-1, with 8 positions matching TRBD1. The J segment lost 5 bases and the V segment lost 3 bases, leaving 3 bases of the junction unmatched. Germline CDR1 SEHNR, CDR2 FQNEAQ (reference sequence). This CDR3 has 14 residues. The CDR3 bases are TGTGCCAGCAGCTTCGGGACAGGCCACAATGAGCAGTTCTTC. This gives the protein CASSFGTGHNEQFF.

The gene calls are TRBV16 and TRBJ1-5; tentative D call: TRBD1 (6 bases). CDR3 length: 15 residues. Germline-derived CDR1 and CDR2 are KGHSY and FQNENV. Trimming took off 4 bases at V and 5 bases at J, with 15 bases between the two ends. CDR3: CASSPRGGSHQPQHF. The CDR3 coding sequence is TGTGCCAGCAGCCCCCGAGGGGGTTCCCATCAGCCCCAGCATTTT.

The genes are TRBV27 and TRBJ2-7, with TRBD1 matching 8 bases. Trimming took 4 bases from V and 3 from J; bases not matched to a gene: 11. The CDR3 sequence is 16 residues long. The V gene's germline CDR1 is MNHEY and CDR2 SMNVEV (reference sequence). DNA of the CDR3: TGTGCCAGCAGTTCCAGCCCAAGGACAGGGCTCTACGAGCAGTACTTC. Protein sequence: CASSSSPRTGLYEQYF.

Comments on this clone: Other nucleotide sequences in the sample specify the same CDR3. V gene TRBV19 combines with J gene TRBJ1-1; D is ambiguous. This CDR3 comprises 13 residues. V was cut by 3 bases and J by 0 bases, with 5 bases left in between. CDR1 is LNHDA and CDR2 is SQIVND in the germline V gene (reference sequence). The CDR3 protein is CASSIRVNTEAFF. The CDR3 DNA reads TGTGCCAGTAGTATCCGAGTGAACACTGAAGCTTTCTTT.

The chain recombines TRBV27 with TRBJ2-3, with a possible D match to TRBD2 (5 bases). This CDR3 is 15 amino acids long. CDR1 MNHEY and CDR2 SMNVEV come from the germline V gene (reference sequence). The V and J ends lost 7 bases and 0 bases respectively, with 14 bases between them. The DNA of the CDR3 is TGTGCCAGCACCCCCCCGGGAATGAGCACAGATACGCAGTATTTT. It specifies CASTPPGMSTDTQYF.

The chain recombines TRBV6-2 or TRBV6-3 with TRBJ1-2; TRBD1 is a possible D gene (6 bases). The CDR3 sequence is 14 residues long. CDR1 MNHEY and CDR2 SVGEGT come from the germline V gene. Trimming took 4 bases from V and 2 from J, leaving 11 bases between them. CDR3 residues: CASSSTGRNYGYTF. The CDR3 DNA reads TGTGCCAGCAGTTCTACAGGGCGAAACTATGGCTACACCTTC.

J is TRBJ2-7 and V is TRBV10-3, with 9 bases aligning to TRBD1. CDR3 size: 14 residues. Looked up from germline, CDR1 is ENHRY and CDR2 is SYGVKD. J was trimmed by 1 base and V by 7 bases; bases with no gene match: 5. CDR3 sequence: CAIMLDRGSYEQYF. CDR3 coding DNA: TGTGCCATCATGTTGGACAGGGGTTCCTACGAGCAGTACTTC.

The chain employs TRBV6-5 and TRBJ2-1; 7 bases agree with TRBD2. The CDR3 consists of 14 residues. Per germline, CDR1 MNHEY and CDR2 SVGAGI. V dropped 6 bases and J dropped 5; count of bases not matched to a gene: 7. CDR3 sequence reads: CASRTGDYDNEQFF. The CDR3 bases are TGTGCCAGCAGAACTGGGGACTACGACAATGAGCAGTTCTTC.

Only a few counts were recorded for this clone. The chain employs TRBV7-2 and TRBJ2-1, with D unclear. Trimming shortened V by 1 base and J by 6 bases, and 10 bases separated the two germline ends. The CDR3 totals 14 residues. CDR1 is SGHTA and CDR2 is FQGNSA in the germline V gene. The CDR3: CASSLVNGANEQFF. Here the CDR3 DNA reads TGTGCCAGCAGCTTAGTCAACGGAGCCAATGAGCAGTTCTTC.

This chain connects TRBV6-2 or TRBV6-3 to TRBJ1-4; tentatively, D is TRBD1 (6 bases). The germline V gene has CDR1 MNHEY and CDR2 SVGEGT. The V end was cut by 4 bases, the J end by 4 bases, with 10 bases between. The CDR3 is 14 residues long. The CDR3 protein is CASSFRGDNEKLFF. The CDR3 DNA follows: TGTGCCAGCAGTTTCAGGGGAGATAATGAAAAACTGTTTTTT.

The CDR3 here is CASSQGDASGANVLTF. CDR3 in DNA: TGTGCCAGCAGCCAGGGTGATGCCTCTGGGGCCAACGTCCTGACTTTC. The chain has TRBV11-3 and TRBJ2-6; possible D gene TRBD1, 5 bases. The germline V and J ends were trimmed by 5 bases and 0 bases, with 11 bases remaining between them. Per the germline V gene, CDR1 is SGHNT and CDR2 is YENEEA. The CDR3 is 16 residues long. Complete variable domain (other parts from reference TRBV11-3 and TRBJ2-6): EAGVVQSPRYKIIEKKQPVAFWCNPISGHNTLYWYLQNLGQGPELLIRYENEEAVDDSQLPKDRFSAERLKGVDSTLKIQPAELGDSAVYLCASSQGDASGANVLTFGAGSRLTVL.

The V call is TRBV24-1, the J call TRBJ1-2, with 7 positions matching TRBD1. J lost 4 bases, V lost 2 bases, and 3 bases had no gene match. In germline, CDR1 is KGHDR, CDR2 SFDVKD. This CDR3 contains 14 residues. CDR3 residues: CATSDSHRGYGYTF. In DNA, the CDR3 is TGTGCCACCAGTGATTCTCACAGGGGCTATGGCTACACCTTC.

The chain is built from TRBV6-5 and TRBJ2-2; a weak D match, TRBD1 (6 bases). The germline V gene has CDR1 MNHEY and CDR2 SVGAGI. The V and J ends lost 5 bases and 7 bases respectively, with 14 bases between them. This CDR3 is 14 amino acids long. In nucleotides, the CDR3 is TGTGCCAGCAGTAGGGACATCTTCGACGGGGAGCTGTTTTTT. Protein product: CASSRDIFDGELFF.

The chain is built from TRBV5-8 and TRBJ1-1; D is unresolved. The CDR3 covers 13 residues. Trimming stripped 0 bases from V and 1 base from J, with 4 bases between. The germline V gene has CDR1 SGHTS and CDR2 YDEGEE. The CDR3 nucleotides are TGTGCCAGCAGCTTGGGCGCGAACACTGAAGCTTTCTTT. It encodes CASSLGANTEAFF.

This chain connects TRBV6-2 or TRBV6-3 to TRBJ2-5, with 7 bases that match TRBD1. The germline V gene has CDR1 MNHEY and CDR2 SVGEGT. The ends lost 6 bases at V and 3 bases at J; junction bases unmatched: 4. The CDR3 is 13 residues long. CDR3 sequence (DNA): TGTGCCAGCAGCCTCGGGACAGAAGAGACCCAGTACTTC. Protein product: CASSLGTEETQYF.

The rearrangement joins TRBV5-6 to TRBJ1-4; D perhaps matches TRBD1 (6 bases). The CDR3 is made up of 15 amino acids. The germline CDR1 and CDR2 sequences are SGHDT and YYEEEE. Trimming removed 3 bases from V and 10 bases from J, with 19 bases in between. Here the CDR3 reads CASSSGTPVGRKLFF. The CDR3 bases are TGTGCCAGCAGCTCAGGGACACCGGTGGGAAGAAAACTGTTTTTT.

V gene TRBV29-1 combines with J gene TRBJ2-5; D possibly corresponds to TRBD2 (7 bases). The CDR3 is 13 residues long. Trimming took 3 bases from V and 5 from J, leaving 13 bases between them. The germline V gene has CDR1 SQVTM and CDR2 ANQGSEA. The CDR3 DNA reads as TGCAGCGTTGACGGGGGGCCTTCGGAGACCCAGTACTTC. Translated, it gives CSVDGGPSETQYF.

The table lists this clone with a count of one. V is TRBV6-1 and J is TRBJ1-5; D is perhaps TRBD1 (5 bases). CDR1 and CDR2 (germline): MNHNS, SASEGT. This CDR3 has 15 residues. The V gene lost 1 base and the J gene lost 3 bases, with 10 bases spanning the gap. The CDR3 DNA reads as TGTGCCAGCAGTGAAGAGGCAGGGTCCAATCAGCCCCAGCATTTT. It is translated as CASSEEAGSNQPQHF.

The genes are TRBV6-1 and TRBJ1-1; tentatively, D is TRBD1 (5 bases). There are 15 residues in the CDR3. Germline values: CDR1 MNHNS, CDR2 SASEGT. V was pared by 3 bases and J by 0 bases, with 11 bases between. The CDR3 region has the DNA TGTGCCAGCAGTGAGCCAGGGTTCCTGAACACTGAAGCTTTCTTT. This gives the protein CASSEPGFLNTEAFF.